A selection of T cell receptor beta chains follows, all from one sample in a study of T cell clonotyping in hematopoietic cell transplantation. Only in-frame clones appear in the TCRdb table, and some are missing; sequencing was by immunoSEQ multiplex PCR. The sample has approximately 11,000 clones; approximately 88% are singletons. The starting material was PBMCs, obtained 180 days after allogeneic stem cell transplant. The receptors were gathered from a male patient aged 60-69 years who had an allogeneic stem cell transplant from an unrelated donor, so the T cells may come from the graft donor. Some clones in this sample may be carry-over from other donors' samples. Both conserved end residues are trimmed from each CDR3. D genes are given only for firm matches. Clone size, where shown, is once, few, many, or a class for clones that have expanded.

CDR3: ASGGGGNQPQH
V: TRBV6-1
D: TRBD1
size: NA

CDR3: ASSNPGANEKLF
V: TRBV7-9
D: NA
size: NA

CDR3: KSVARGGQGLNSPLH
V: TRBV29-1
D: TRBD1
size: NA

CDR3: ASSTTTGGGIYEQY
V: TRBV7-9
D: TRBD1
size: NA

CDR3: ASSQDRWGRGSEQY
V: TRBV4-3
D: NA
size: NA

CDR3: ASSELFLGGAQPQH
V: TRBV6-1
D: NA
size: NA

CDR3: ASSQTGGARYGYT
V: TRBV4-1
D: TRBD1
size: NA

CDR3: ASSRRQEYYEQY
V: TRBV5-1
D: NA
size: NA

CDR3: ASSQMEQGVGNTIY
V: TRBV4-3
D: TRBD1
size: NA

CDR3: ASRDGTATYEQY
V: TRBV6-5
D: TRBD1
size: NA

CDR3: ASSSELPDTQY
V: TRBV7-2
D: NA
size: NA

CDR3: ASSLFSRGEQF
V: TRBV11-2
D: NA
size: NA

CDR3: SVENPANPDTQY
V: TRBV29-1
D: NA
size: NA

CDR3: SVEANTGELF
V: TRBV29-1
D: NA
size: NA

CDR3: ASTLTGTYNEQF
V: TRBV6-6
D: TRBD1
size: NA

CDR3: ASSFTTAWGNQPQH
V: TRBV19
D: NA
size: few

CDR3: ASSLSQGGETQY
V: TRBV5-1
D: TRBD2
size: NA

CDR3: ASSPDPGRNTIY
V: TRBV5-8
D: NA
size: NA

CDR3: ASSLDRGQETQY
V: TRBV7-2
D: TRBD1
size: NA

CDR3: ASSPGGPTEAF
V: TRBV18
D: NA
size: NA

CDR3: ASTRIRVNTEAF
V: TRBV7-2
D: NA
size: NA

CDR3: ASSIPGGPGGSPLH
V: TRBV19
D: NA
size: NA

CDR3: ASGLRTASGNTIY
V: TRBV12-5
D: NA
size: NA

CDR3: ASSWDRSLNQPQH
V: TRBV6-1
D: TRBD1
size: NA

CDR3: ASGAYSDTQY
V: TRBV11-2
D: NA
size: NA

CDR3: SVEVARGDTQY
V: TRBV29-1
D: NA
size: NA

CDR3: ASSLIVGGEKNTEAF
V: TRBV5-1
D: NA
size: NA